These 27 T cell receptor beta chains came from one sample sequenced in a study of Ad26.COV2.S vaccination and SARS-CoV-2 variants. Sequenced by immunoSEQ multiplex PCR; TCRdb stores in-frame clones only, minus some. The sample includes hundreds of thousands of clones, around 92% of them seen just once. The sequenced sample was peripheral blood, obtained after recovery from COVID-19. These receptors were taken from a human donor who had recovered from COVID-19.

The gene calls are TRBV7-9 and TRBJ1-4; tentative D call: TRBD1 (5 bases). V lost 5 bases to trimming and J lost 8 bases, with 21 bases between them. The CDR3 has 16 residues. From germline, CDR1 is SEHNR and CDR2 FQNEAQ (reference sequence). This CDR3 is CASSPRGGEDREKLFF. CDR3 bases: TGTGCCAGCAGCCCCCGGGGGGGGGAAGATCGGGAAAAACTGTTTTTT.

This clone was seen a handful of times. The CDR3 region has the DNA TGTGCCAGCAGCACGGACTTTGGGGGTACCTACGAGCAGTACTTC. Amino acids: CASSTDFGGTYEQYF. The V gene is TRBV11-2, the J gene TRBJ2-7; D is possibly TRBD1 or TRBD2 (5 bases each). Germline lookup yields CDR1 SGHAT and CDR2 FQNNGV. The CDR3 totals 15 residues. The germline V and J ends were trimmed by 5 bases and 2 bases, with 16 bases remaining between them. The whole variable domain, remainder taken from reference TRBV11-2 and TRBJ2-7, is EAGVAQSPRYKIIEKRQSVAFWCNPISGHATLYWYQQILGQGPKLLIQFQNNGVVDDSQLPKDRFSAERLKGVDSTLKIQPAKLEDSAVYLCASSTDFGGTYEQYFGPGTRLTVT.

The chain carries TRBV4-1 and TRBJ1-6; TRBD1 might be the D (5 bases). The V and J ends lost 4 bases and 0 bases respectively, with 10 bases between them. The CDR3 runs 16 residues. Germline assignment: CDR1 MGHRA and CDR2 YSYEKL. The CDR3 DNA reads TGCGCCAGCAGCCGAAAGACAGACTCCTATAATTCACCCCTCCACTTT. It yields the protein CASSRKTDSYNSPLHF.

The chain joins TRBV6-5 to TRBJ2-3, with TRBD2 identical over 8 bases. V lost 0 bases, J lost 5 bases, and 4 bases stayed unmatched. The CDR3 is 15 residues long. The germline V gene has CDR1 MNHEY and CDR2 SVGAGI. CDR3 in amino acids: CASSYSIGGGDTQYF. CDR3 in DNA: TGTGCCAGCAGTTACTCGATCGGGGGGGGAGATACGCAGTATTTT.

The genes are TRBV4-3 and TRBJ1-6; D is ambiguous. Germline V CDR1 and CDR2: LGHNA, YSLEER. The CDR3 loop spans 16 amino acids. The V end was cut by 4 bases, the J end by 8 bases, with 18 bases between. This CDR3 is CASSLGIEAVYSPLHF. The CDR3 DNA follows: TGCGCCAGCAGCCTTGGGATCGAAGCCGTTTATTCACCCCTCCACTTT.

This clone came up a few times. The chain links TRBV3-1 (or the pseudogene TRBV3-2) to TRBJ1-5; D not resolved. This CDR3 comprises 16 residues. V was cut by 1 base and J by 3 bases, with 13 bases left in between. Germline lookup yields CDR1 LGHDT and CDR2 YNNKEL (reference sequence). CDR3 amino acids: CASSQGVVVSNQPQHF. The CDR3 DNA follows: TGTGCCAGCAGCCAAGGGGTTGTAGTTTCCAATCAGCCCCAGCATTTT.

The chain uses TRBV5-4 and TRBJ2-3, with 8 positions matching TRBD1. J gave up 6 bases and V 5 bases, and 14 bases lay outside the gene matches. This CDR3 comprises 16 residues. The V gene's germline CDR1 is SGHNT and CDR2 YYREEE (reference sequence). CDR3 loop: CASRRQGPSNWDTQYF. The CDR3 coding sequence is TGTGCCAGCAGGAGACAGGGGCCGTCCAATTGGGATACGCAGTATTTT.

The chain has TRBV6-5 and TRBJ1-1; D gene uncertain. Trimming cost V 6 bases and J 0 bases, with 11 bases left between them. CDR1 is MNHEY, CDR2 SVGAGI, per germline. The CDR3 runs to 14 residues. CDR3 DNA sequence: TGTGCCAGCAGCCGACGGGTCATGAACACTGAAGCTTTCTTT. Amino acids: CASSRRVMNTEAFF.

This clone was counted a single time. The rearrangement links TRBV15 to TRBJ1-4, with TRBD1 as a possible D gene (6 bases). This CDR3 is built from 15 residues. Looked up from germline, CDR1 is LNHNV and CDR2 is YYDKDF (reference sequence). V dropped 5 bases and J dropped 8 bases, with 18 bases sitting between them. Written as DNA, the CDR3 is TGTGCCACCAGCCCAGCAGGGGTGATGGGGGAAAAACTGTTTTTT. Translating gives CATSPAGVMGEKLFF.

V is TRBV27 and J is TRBJ1-1; D is ambiguous. Germline CDR1 and CDR2: MNHEY and SMNVEV (reference sequence). The CDR3 extends over 13 amino acids. Trimming removed 4 bases at V and 1 base at J, with 7 bases between. The CDR3, as DNA: TGTGCCAGCAGTTCTCGGGGGAACACTGAAGCTTTCTTT. Protein sequence: CASSSRGNTEAFF.

This clone occurred once. The chain recombines TRBV27 with TRBJ2-5; a weak D match, TRBD2 (5 bases). Germline lookup yields CDR1 MNHEY and CDR2 SMNVEV (reference sequence). V lost 8 bases and J 2 bases, leaving 15 bases between the germline ends. The CDR3 covers 14 residues. The CDR3 reads CASCPTRGQETQYF. The CDR3 nucleotides read TGTGCCAGCTGCCCAACCCGGGGTCAAGAGACCCAGTACTTC.

The genes are TRBV5-8 and TRBJ2-3; tentatively, D is TRBD2 (7 bases). V lost 1 base to trimming and J lost 2 bases, with 20 bases between them. This CDR3 has 18 residues. The germline V gene encodes CDR1 SGHTS and CDR2 YDEGEE. The CDR3, as DNA: TGTGCCAGCAGCTTGTATGGTCGGGCGGGGGCCCACACAGATACGCAGTATTTT. The encoded protein is CASSLYGRAGAHTDTQYF. Full variable domain (rest looked up from reference TRBV5-8 and TRBJ2-3): EAGVTQSPTHLIKTRGQQATLRCSPISGHTSVYWYQQALGLGLQFLLWYDEGEERNRGNFPPRFSGRQFPNYSSELNVNALELEDSALYLCASSLYGRAGAHTDTQYFGPGTRLTVL.

The rearrangement joins TRBV27 to TRBJ1-1, with D unclear. CDR3 length equals 14 residues. Trimming cost V 2 bases and J 4 bases, with 11 bases left between them. In germline, CDR1 is MNHEY, CDR2 SMNVEV (reference sequence). CDR3 nucleotide sequence: TGTGCCAGCAGTTTAGACTGGGGTACCACTGAAGCTTTCTTT. Its protein product is CASSLDWGTTEAFF.

This clone was recorded a few times. This chain uses TRBV19 with TRBJ1-3, with unresolved D. V lost 7 bases, J lost 0 bases, and 10 bases lay in between. CDR1 and CDR2 from the germline V gene are LNHDA and SQIVND (reference sequence). This CDR3 is 14 amino acids long. The CDR3 protein is CASNLQSSGNTIYF. The CDR3 DNA is TGTGCCAGTAATTTACAGAGCTCTGGAAACACCATATATTTT. Full variable domain (missing parts from reference TRBV19 and TRBJ1-3): DGGITQSPKYLFRKEGQNVTLSCEQNLNHDAMYWYRQDPGQGLRLIYYSQIVNDFQKGDIAEGYSVSREKKESFPLTVTSAQKNPTAFYLCASNLQSSGNTIYFGEGSWLTVV.

Only one count was recorded for this clone. The J gene is TRBJ2-3, the V gene TRBV5-8; no firm D call. CDR1 is SGHTS and CDR2 is YDEGEE in the germline V gene. The CDR3 has 10 residues. Deletions cut 7 bases from V and 7 bases from J, with 7 bases between. CDR3 DNA: TGTGCCAGCTTATCCTATACGCAGTATTTT. This encodes CASLSYTQYF.

The V and J genes are TRBV6-5 and TRBJ2-5; D possibly matches TRBD1 or TRBD2 (5 bases each). This CDR3 has 14 residues. Trimming removed 0 bases at V and 4 bases at J, with 9 bases between. In germline, CDR1 is MNHEY, CDR2 SVGAGI. This CDR3 reads CASSYSGPPETQYF. DNA of the CDR3: TGTGCCAGCAGTTACTCGGGACCTCCAGAGACCCAGTACTTC.

The chain employs TRBV5-1 and TRBJ1-1; D is unclear. Per the germline V gene, CDR1 is SGHRS and CDR2 is YFSETQ. V was shortened by 1 base and J by 6 bases, with 13 bases between the two germline ends. This CDR3 has 14 residues. In DNA, the CDR3 is TGCGCCAGCAGCTTGTCCCCCCCCTTAGCTGAAGCTTTCTTT. It translates to CASSLSPPLAEAFF.

V and J are TRBV4-1 and TRBJ2-3; 9 nucleotides line up with TRBD1. The trim removed 4 bases at V and 3 bases at J, leaving 8 bases unmatched. CDR1 MGHRA and CDR2 YSYEKL come from the germline V gene. CDR3 length: 16 residues. DNA for the CDR3: TGCGCCAGCAGCCTCGTACAGGGGGCGCGGACAGATACGCAGTATTTT. Its protein product is CASSLVQGARTDTQYF.

The CDR3, as DNA: TGCAGCGTTGTGTGGACAGATAACTATGGCTACACCTTC. It is translated as CSVVWTDNYGYTF. This chain joins TRBV29-1 and TRBJ1-2; tentative D call: TRBD1 (6 bases). This CDR3 spans 13 amino acids. Germline CDR1 reads SQVTM; CDR2 reads ANQGSEA. Trimming shortened V by 4 bases and J by 1 base, and 10 bases separated the two germline ends.

The rearrangement links TRBV29-1 to TRBJ1-1; D gene unclear. V gave up 5 bases and J gave up 5 bases, with 6 bases separating them. This CDR3 comprises 10 residues. Germline CDR1 reads SQVTM; CDR2 reads ANQGSEA. The CDR3 region is CSVKMTEAFF. CDR3 nucleotides: TGCAGCGTTAAAATGACTGAAGCTTTCTTT.

This chain's CDR3 is CASSRGQLANYGYTF. The CDR3 region has the DNA TGTGCCAGCAGCCGAGGACAGCTAGCTAACTATGGCTACACCTTC. This chain connects TRBV16 to TRBJ1-2, with D perhaps matching TRBD1 (6 bases). With 4 bases removed from V and 0 bases from J, the gap between germline ends came to 12 bases. The CDR3 is 15 residues long. The V gene's germline CDR1 is KGHSY and CDR2 FQNENV.

The gene calls are TRBV6-5 and TRBJ1-1; D is uncertain. V lost 2 bases, J lost 7 bases, and 11 bases lay in between. The CDR3 sequence is 13 residues long. Germline V gene data show CDR1 as MNHEY and CDR2 as SVGAGI. CDR3 nucleotide sequence: TGTGCCAGCAGTTACGGGATATACAGTGAAGCTTTCTTT. Protein: CASSYGIYSEAFF.

V usage is TRBV11-2 and J usage is TRBJ1-3; D gene ambiguous. Germline lookup yields CDR1 SGHAT and CDR2 FQNNGV. CDR3 size: 17 residues. V gave up 0 bases and J gave up 5 bases, with 17 bases separating them. The CDR3 nucleotides are TGTGCCAGCAGCTTAGATCAGTCGAGTTTTGGAAGAAACACCATATATTTT. Translated, it gives CASSLDQSSFGRNTIYF.

The chain carries TRBV19 and TRBJ2-7, with D unclear. The CDR3 extends over 14 amino acids. V lost 4 bases and J lost 6, with 16 bases in between. Germline loops: CDR1 LNHDA, CDR2 SQIVND (reference sequence). The CDR3 nucleotides read TGTGCCAGTAGTACGCTTCCCCCCGGTGGCGAGCAGTACTTC. Amino acids: CASSTLPPGGEQYF.

The chain's CDR3 is CASSRGTSVKETQYF. CDR3 nucleotide sequence: TGTGCCAGCAGCCGCGGGACTAGCGTCAAAGAGACCCAGTACTTC. The gene calls are TRBV7-3 and TRBJ2-5, with 10 bases identical to TRBD2. Germline CDR1 and CDR2: SGHTA and FQGTGA. V lost 5 bases and J lost 3; bases outside the gene matches: 6. This CDR3 spans 15 amino acids.

The genes are TRBV6-6 and TRBJ2-3, with D unresolved. Germline V lookup: CDR1 MNHNY, CDR2 SVGAGI (reference sequence). CDR3 size: 12 residues. Trimming shortened V by 6 bases and J by 3 bases, and 7 bases separated the two germline ends. CDR3 DNA sequence: TGTGCCAGCAGCCGAGGTACAGATACGCAGTATTTT. This encodes CASSRGTDTQYF.

The chain carries TRBV28 and TRBJ1-5; no firm D call. The V end was cut by 1 base, the J end by 2 bases, with 9 bases between. The CDR3 has 15 residues. From germline, CDR1 is MDHEN and CDR2 SYDVKM. The CDR3 nucleotides read TGTGCCAGCAGTTTATATCGGTTGCGCAATCAGCCCCAGCATTTT. This gives the protein CASSLYRLRNQPQHF.